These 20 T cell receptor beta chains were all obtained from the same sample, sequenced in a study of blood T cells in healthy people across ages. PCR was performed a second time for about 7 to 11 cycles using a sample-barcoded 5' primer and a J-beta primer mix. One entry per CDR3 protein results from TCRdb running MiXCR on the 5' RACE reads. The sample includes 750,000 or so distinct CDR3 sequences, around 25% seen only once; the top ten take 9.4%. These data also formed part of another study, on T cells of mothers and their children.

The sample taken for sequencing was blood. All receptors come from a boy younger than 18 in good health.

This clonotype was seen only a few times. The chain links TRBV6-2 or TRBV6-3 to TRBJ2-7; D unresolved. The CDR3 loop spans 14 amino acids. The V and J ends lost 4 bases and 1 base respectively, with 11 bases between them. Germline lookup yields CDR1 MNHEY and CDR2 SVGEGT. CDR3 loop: CASSFPGRSYEQYF. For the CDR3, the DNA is TGTGCCAGCAGTTTTCCAGGACGGTCCTACGAGCAGTACTTC.

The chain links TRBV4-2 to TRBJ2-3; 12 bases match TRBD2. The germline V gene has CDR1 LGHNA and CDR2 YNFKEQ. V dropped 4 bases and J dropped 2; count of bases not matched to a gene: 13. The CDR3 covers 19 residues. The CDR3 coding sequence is TGTGCCAGCAGCCGGAACCCTAGCGGGGGGGCTCGTAACACAGATACGCAGTATTTT. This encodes CASSRNPSGGARNTDTQYF.

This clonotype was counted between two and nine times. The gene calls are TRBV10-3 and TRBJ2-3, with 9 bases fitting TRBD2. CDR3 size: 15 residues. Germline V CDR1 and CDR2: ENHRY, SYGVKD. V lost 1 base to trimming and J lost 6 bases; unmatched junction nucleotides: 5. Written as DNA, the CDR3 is TGTGCCATCAGTGAGTTAGCGGGGGCTTCGGATACGCAGTATTTT. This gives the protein CAISELAGASDTQYF.

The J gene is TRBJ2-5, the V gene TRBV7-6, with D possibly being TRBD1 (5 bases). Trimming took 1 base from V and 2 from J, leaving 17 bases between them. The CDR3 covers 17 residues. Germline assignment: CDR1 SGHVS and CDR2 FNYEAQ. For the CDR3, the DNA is TGTGCCAGCAGCTTAGTGGGGCTGGCGGAGCGACAAGAGACCCAGTACTTC. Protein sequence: CASSLVGLAERQETQYF.

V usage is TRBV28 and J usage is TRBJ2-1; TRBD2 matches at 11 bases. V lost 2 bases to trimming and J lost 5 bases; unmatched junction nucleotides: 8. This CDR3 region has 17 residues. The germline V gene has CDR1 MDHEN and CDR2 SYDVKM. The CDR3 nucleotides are TGTGCCAGCAGTTTACCCGGGACTAGCGGTACTCACAATGAGCAGTTCTTC. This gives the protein CASSLPGTSGTHNEQFF.

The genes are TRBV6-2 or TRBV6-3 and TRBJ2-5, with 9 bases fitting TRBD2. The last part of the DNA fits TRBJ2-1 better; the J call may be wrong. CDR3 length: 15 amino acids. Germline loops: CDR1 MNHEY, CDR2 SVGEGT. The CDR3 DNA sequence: TGTGCCAGCAGACCAACTAGCGGGCGGTACAATGAGCAGTTCTTC. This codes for CASRPTSGRYNEQFF.

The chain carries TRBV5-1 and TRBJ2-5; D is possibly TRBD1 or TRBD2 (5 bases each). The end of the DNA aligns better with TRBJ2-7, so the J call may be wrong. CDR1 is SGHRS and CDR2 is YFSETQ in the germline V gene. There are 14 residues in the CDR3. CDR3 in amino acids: CASSLLGEPYEQYF. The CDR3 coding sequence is TGCGCCAGCAGCTTGCTGGGGGAGCCCTACGAGCAGTACTTC.

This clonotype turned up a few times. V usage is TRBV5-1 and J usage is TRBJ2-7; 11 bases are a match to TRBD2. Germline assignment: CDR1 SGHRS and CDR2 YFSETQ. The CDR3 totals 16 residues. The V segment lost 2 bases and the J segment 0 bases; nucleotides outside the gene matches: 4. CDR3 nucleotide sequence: TGCGCCAGCAGCTTCGAACTAGCGGGAGTCTCCTACGAGCAGTACTTC. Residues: CASSFELAGVSYEQYF.

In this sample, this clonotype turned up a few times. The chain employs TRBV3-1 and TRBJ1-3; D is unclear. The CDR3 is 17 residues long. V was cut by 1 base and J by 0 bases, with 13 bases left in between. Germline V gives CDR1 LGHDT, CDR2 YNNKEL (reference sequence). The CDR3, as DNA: TGTGCCAGCAGCCAAGTACCGACACCAAGCTCTGGAAACACCATATATTTT. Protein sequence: CASSQVPTPSSGNTIYF.

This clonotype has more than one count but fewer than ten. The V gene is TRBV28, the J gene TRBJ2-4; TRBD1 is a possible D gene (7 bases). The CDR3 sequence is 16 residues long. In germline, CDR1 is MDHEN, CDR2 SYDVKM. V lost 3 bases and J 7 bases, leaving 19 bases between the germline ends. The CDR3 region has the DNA TGTGCCAGCAGTTTTTCTTGGGGGGCAGGGGGGAACATTCAGTACTTC. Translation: CASSFSWGAGGNIQYF.

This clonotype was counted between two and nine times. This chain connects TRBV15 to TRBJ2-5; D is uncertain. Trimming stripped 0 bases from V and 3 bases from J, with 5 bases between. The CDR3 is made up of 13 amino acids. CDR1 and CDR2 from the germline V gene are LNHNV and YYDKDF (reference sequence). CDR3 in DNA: TGTGCCACCAGCAGAGAAACAGAAGAGACCCAGTACTTC. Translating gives CATSRETEETQYF.

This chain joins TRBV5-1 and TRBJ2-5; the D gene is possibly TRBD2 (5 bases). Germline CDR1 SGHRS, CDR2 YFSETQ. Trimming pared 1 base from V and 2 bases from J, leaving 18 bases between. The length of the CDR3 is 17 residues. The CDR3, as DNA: TGCGCCAGCAGCTTGAGTTCTGGCAGCGGACTTCAAGAGACCCAGTACTTC. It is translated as CASSLSSGSGLQETQYF. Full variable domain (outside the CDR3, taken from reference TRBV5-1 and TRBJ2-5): KAGVTQTPRYLIKTRGQQVTLSCSPISGHRSVSWYQQTPGQGLQFLFEYFSETQRNKGNFPGRFSGRQFSNSRSEMNVSTLELGDSALYLCASSLSSGSGLQETQYFGPGTRLLVL.

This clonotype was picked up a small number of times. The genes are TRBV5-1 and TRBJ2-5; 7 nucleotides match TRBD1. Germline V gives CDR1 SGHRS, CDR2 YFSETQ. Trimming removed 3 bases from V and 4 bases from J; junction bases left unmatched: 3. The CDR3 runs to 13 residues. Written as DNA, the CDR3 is TGCGCCAGCAGCTCGCACAGGGGAGAGACCCAGTACTTC. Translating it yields CASSSHRGETQYF.

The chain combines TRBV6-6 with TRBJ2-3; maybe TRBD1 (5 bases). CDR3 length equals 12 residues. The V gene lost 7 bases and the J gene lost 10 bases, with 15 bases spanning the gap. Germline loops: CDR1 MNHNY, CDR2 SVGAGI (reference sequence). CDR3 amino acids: CASTSLGVPQYF. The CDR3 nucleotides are TGTGCCAGCACCTCTCTAGGGGTTCCGCAGTATTTT.

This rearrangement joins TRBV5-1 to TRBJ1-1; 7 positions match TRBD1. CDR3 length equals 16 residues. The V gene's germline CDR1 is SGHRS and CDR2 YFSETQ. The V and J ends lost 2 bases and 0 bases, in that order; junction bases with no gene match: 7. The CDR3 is CASSFQGGILNTEAFF. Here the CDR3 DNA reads TGCGCCAGCAGCTTTCAGGGGGGGATCTTGAACACTGAAGCTTTCTTT.

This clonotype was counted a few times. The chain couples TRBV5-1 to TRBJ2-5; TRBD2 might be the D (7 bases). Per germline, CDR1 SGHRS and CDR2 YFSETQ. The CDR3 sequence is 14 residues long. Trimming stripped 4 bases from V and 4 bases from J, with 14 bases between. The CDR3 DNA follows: TGCGCCAGCAGCGCCTACAGGGAGGGAGAGACCCAGTACTTC. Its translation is CASSAYREGETQYF.

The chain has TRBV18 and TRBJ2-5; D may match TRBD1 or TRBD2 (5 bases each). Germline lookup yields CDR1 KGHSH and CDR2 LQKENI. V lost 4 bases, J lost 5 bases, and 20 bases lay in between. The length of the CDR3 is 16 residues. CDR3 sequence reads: CASSHKQNGGSETQYF. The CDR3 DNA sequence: TGTGCCAGCTCACACAAACAAAATGGGGGTTCGGAGACCCAGTACTTC.

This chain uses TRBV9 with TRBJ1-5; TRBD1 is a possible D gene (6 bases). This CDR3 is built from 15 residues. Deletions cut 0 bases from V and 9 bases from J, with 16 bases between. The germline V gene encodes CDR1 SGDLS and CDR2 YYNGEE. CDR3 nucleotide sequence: TGTGCCAGCAGCGTAGGCCCAGGGGCTGATCGGCCCCAGCATTTT. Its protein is CASSVGPGADRPQHF.

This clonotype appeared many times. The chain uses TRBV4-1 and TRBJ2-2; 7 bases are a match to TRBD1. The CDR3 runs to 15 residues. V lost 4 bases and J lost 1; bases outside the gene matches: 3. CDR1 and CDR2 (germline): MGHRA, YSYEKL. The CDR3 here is CASSPPGGNTGELFF. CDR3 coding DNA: TGCGCCAGCAGCCCCCCAGGGGGGAACACCGGGGAGCTGTTTTTT.

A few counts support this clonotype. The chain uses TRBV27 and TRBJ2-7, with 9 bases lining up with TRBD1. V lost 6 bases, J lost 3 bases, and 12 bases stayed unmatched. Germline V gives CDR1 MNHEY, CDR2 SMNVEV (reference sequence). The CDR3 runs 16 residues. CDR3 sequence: CASSRDREATGYEQYF. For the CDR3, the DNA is TGTGCCAGCAGCCGGGACAGGGAAGCGACCGGCTACGAGCAGTACTTC.